One and the same sample provided the 3 T cell receptor beta chains below, sequenced in a study of OX40 agonist ivuxolimab in advanced cancers. Sequencing used immunoSEQ multiplex PCR; TCRdb keeps in-frame clones, though not all of them. This sample has around 80,000 clones, with 85% to 90% found just once. Sample: CD4+ or CD8+ T cells sorted from blood, taken in a trial of the OX40 agonist ivuxolimab. These receptors were taken from an adult with an advanced solid tumor such as melanoma, head and neck, liver or kidney cancer.

Written as DNA, the CDR3 is TGCGCCAGCAGCCCTGGTATCACAAACTCTGGAAACACCATATATTTT. Translation gives CASSPGITNSGNTIYF. The J gene is TRBJ1-3, the V gene TRBV5-1; no definite D call. Germline lookup yields CDR1 SGHRS and CDR2 YFSETQ. V lost 4 bases, J lost 0 bases, and 14 bases lay in between. The CDR3 is made up of 16 amino acids.

The V and J genes are TRBV10-3 and TRBJ2-1, with TRBD2 identical over 10 bases. Germline V gene lookup returns CDR1 ENHRY and CDR2 SYGVKD. Unmatched junction bases numbered 2, after V lost 3 bases and J lost 6 bases. The CDR3 covers 14 residues. CDR3 in amino acids: CAISDRTSGNEQFF. CDR3 DNA sequence: TGTGCCATCAGTGATCGGACTAGCGGCAATGAGCAGTTCTTC.

A few counts support this clone. The CDR3, as DNA: TGTGCCAGCAGGGACAGGGGGCGAAACTCTGGAAACACCATATATTTT. Translated: CASRDRGRNSGNTIYF. This chain links TRBV6-6 with TRBJ1-3; TRBD1 matches at 11 bases. This CDR3 comprises 16 residues. V lost 6 bases and J lost 0; bases outside the gene matches: 4. CDR1 MNHNY and CDR2 SVGAGI come from the germline V gene (reference sequence).